This T cell receptor beta chain is from a study of control samples from healthy donors and cancer patients. Trimming took 4 bases from V and 0 from J, leaving 13 bases between them. This CDR3 has 15 residues. The germline gives CDR1 SGDLS, CDR2 YYNGEE. Sequencing used immunoSEQ multiplex PCR; TCRdb keeps in-frame clones, though not all of them. This table holds about 120,000 clones, about 87% found once. The sample was blood. The genes are TRBV9 and TRBJ1-1; maybe TRBD1 (5 bases). This sequence was found in a man aged 25-45 years in good health. CDR3 residues: CASSSDVGVNTEAFF. CDR3 nucleotides: TGTGCCAGCAGCTCAGACGTAGGGGTGAACACTGAAGCTTTCTTT.